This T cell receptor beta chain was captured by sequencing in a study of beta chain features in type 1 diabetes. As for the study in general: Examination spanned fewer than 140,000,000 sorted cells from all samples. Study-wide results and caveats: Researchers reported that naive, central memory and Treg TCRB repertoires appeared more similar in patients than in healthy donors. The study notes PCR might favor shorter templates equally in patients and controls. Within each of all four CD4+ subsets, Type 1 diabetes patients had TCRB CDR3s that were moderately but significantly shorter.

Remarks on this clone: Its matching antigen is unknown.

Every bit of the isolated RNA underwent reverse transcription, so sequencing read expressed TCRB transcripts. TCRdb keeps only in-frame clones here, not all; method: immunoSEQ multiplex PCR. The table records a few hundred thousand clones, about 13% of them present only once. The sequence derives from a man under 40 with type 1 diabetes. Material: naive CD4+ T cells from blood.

The CDR3 is CATSRSYGKTDSLNGELFF. CDR3 nucleotides: TGTGCCACCAGCAGATCCTACGGGAAGACGGACAGCCTCAACGGGGAGCTGTTTTTT. The rearrangement links TRBV15 to TRBJ2-2, with D maybe TRBD1 (6 bases). Germline lookup yields CDR1 LNHNV and CDR2 YYDKDF (reference sequence). The V end lost 2 bases, the J end lost 7 bases, and 26 bases lay between the germline ends. CDR3 length: 19 residues.